This is a list of T cell receptor beta chains from one sample in a study of shared clonotypes between healthy human individuals. The repertoire was sequenced with immunoSEQ multiplex PCR; TCRdb's copy has only in-frame clones and lacks some. The sample lists hundreds of thousands of clones, 96% occurring once. The sequencing sample was made of naive CD8+ T cells sorted from blood. The receptors shown here come from a woman in her twenties or thirties in good health. Each CDR3 is given with its conserved first and last residue. The D gene is left open where the match is weak. Size values are once, few and many counts, or a class for expanded clones, and some rows have none.

>TRBJ2-7|.|.|TRBV25-1
CASSGMGYEQYF
TGTGCCAGCAGTGGCATGGGGTACGAGCAGTACTTC
>TRBJ1-2|once|TRBD1|TRBV6-6
CATGQGADGYTF
TGTGCCACCGGACAGGGGGCGGATGGCTACACCTTC
>TRBJ2-7|.|TRBD1|TRBV7-2
CASSEQGKSYEQYF
TGTGCCAGCAGCGAACAGGGGAAGTCCTACGAGCAGTACTTC
>TRBJ2-3|.|TRBD2|TRBV5-6
CASSLTRDYHTDTQYF
TGTGCCAGCAGCCTCACCCGGGACTACCACACAGATACGCAGTATTTT
>TRBJ1-1|.|.|TRBV27
CATPIPSCPLGPLNTEAFF
TGTGCCACCCCTATTCCCAGTTGTCCGTTGGGACCCCTTAACACTGAAGCTTTCTTT
>TRBJ2-7|.|.|TRBV27
CASGQNTYYEQYF
TGTGCCAGCGGGCAGAACACCTACTACGAGCAGTACTTC
>TRBJ1-4|.|.|TRBV19
CASSAGQGGEKLFF
TGTGCCAGTAGCGCGGGGCAGGGAGGTGAAAAACTGTTTTTT
>TRBJ2-7|.|TRBD1|TRBV9
CASSADRVEQYF
TGTGCCAGCAGCGCGGACAGGGTCGAGCAGTACTTC
>TRBJ2-7|.|TRBD2|TRBV7-3
CASSPTSGRAHEQYF
TGTGCCAGCAGCCCCACTAGCGGGAGGGCCCACGAGCAGTACTTC
>TRBJ1-1|once|.|TRBV5-6
CASSLSGLANTEAFF
TGTGCCAGCAGCCTCTCCGGATTGGCGAACACTGAAGCTTTCTTT
>TRBJ2-7|.|.|TRBV28
CASSFRLKTYEQYF
TGTGCCAGCAGTTTTCGACTAAAAACCTACGAGCAGTACTTC